This note documents a single T cell receptor (beta chain) sequence. This entry comes from a study of blood T cell repertoires in COVID-19. This CDR3 comprises 15 residues. J lost 4 bases, V lost 3 bases, and 8 bases had no gene match. Germline V gene sequence: CDR1 SGHTA, CDR2 FQGNSA. Authors' processing steps: Reference gene primer amplification gave estimated nucleated cell counts. Measured with immunoSEQ multiplex PCR; TCRdb has only the in-frame clones, and not every one. V, J and clone size are those of that table, while D and trimming were read from the DNA. Of more than 200,000 clones in the sample, 84% are singletons; the top ten hold approximately 4%.

The sample comprised peripheral blood. The receptor was isolated from a man aged 60 to 69 with acute or convalescent COVID-19. V gene TRBV7-2 combines with J gene TRBJ2-5, with 7 bases aligning to TRBD2. The CDR3 loop reads CASSFSARGRETQYF. CDR3 DNA: TGTGCCAGCAGCTTTTCCGCGCGGGGGAGAGAGACCCAGTACTTC.